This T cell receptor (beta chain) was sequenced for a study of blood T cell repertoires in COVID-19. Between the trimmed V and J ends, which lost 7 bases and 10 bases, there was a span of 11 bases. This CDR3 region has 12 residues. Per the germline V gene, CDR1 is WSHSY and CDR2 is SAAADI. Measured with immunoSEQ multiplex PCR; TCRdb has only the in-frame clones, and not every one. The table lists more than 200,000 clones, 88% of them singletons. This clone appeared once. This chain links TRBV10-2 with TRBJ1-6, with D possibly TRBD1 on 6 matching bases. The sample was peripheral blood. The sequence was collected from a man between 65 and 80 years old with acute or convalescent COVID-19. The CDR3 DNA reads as TGCGCCAGCACACCACAGGGCTCACCCCTCCACTTT. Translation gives CASTPQGSPLHF.